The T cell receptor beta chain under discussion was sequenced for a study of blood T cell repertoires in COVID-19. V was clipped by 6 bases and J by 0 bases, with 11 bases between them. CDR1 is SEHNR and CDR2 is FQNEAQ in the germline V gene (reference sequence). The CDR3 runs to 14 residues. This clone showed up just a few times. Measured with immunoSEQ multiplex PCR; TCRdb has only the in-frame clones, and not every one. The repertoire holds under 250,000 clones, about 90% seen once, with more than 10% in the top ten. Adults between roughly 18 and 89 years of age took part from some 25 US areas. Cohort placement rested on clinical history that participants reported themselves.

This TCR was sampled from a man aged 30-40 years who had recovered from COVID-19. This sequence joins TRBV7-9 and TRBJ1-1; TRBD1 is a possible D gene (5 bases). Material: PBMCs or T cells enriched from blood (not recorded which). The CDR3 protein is CASSMGRMNTEAFF. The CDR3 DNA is TGTGCCAGCAGTATGGGGCGCATGAACACTGAAGCTTTCTTT. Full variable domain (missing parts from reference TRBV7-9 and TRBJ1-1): DTGVSQNPRHKITKRGQNVTFRCDPISEHNRLYWYRQTLGQGPEFLTYFQNEAQLEKSRLLSDRFSAERPKGSFSTLEIQRTEQGDSAMYLCASSMGRMNTEAFFGQGTRLTVV.